This is a list of T cell receptor beta chains from one sample in a study of blood T cell repertoires in COVID-19. The table came from immunoSEQ multiplex PCR; TCRdb's copy has only in-frame clones and leaves some out. Among 150,000 to 200,000 clones listed, around 76% were seen once. The source material was peripheral blood. Receptors originate from a woman aged 60 to 75 with COVID-19, enrolled during active disease. Both conserved end residues are part of each CDR3. Each record gives: D gene, clone size, V gene, J gene, CDR3 DNA, CDR3 protein. D genes are given only for firm matches. The size field is filled for only some rows; it gives once, few, many or a size class.

d_gene: -
abundance: -
v_gene: TRBV6-2/TRBV6-3
j_gene: TRBJ2-7
CDR3nt: TGTGCCAGCAGTCTTTTTTCCCCCTACGAGCAGTACTTC
CDR3aa: CASSLFSPYEQYF

d_gene: -
abundance: -
v_gene: TRBV15
j_gene: TRBJ1-4
CDR3nt: TGTGCCACCAGCAGAGCTCGGGAAAAACTGTTTTTT
CDR3aa: CATSRAREKLFF

d_gene: -
abundance: -
v_gene: TRBV2
j_gene: TRBJ2-4
CDR3nt: TGTGCCTCCAATTTCGGGCAGGGAAACATTCAGTACTTC
CDR3aa: CASNFGQGNIQYF

d_gene: TRBD2
abundance: -
v_gene: TRBV7-2
j_gene: TRBJ2-3
CDR3nt: TGTGCCAGCAGCTTAAGAGTAGCGGGATATACGCAGTATTTT
CDR3aa: CASSLRVAGYTQYF

d_gene: -
abundance: few
v_gene: TRBV6-2/TRBV6-3
j_gene: TRBJ2-7
CDR3nt: TGTGCCAGCAGTTATACAGGTTTCGAGCAGTACTTC
CDR3aa: CASSYTGFEQYF

d_gene: TRBD1
abundance: -
v_gene: TRBV27
j_gene: TRBJ2-5
CDR3nt: TGTGCCAGCGGGGGACAGGCGACTCAAGAGACCCAGTACTTC
CDR3aa: CASGGQATQETQYF

d_gene: -
abundance: -
v_gene: TRBV5-4
j_gene: TRBJ1-5
CDR3nt: TGTGCCAGCAGCCGCCAGGGTAGCAATCAGCCCCAGCATTTT
CDR3aa: CASSRQGSNQPQHF

d_gene: -
abundance: -
v_gene: TRBV2
j_gene: TRBJ1-6
CDR3nt: TGTGCCAGCACCGCCGGGACAACTTATTCACCCCTCCACTTT
CDR3aa: CASTAGTTYSPLHF

d_gene: -
abundance: -
v_gene: TRBV29-1
j_gene: TRBJ2-5
CDR3nt: TGCAGCGTCCAGGCCGAACTCTGGGAAGAGACCCAGTACTTC
CDR3aa: CSVQAELWEETQYF

d_gene: -
abundance: -
v_gene: TRBV19
j_gene: TRBJ1-4
CDR3nt: TGTGCCAGTAGTCGGGCGGGGGCTAATGAAAAACTGTTTTTT
CDR3aa: CASSRAGANEKLFF

d_gene: -
abundance: -
v_gene: TRBV5-5
j_gene: TRBJ1-2
CDR3nt: TGTGCCAGCAGCTTGACCCCAGACAGCGATGTAGGCTCTAACTATGGCTACACCTTC
CDR3aa: CASSLTPDSDVGSNYGYTF

d_gene: TRBD2
abundance: -
v_gene: TRBV11-2
j_gene: TRBJ2-3
CDR3nt: TGTGCCAGCAGCTTAGCCGTGGGGGGGACTACCCGCCCTACGCAGTATTTT
CDR3aa: CASSLAVGGTTRPTQYF

d_gene: TRBD1
abundance: -
v_gene: TRBV6-1
j_gene: TRBJ2-7
CDR3nt: TGTGCCAGCAGTGAAGCGCCGGGACAGTTACACGAGCAGTACTTC
CDR3aa: CASSEAPGQLHEQYF

d_gene: -
abundance: -
v_gene: TRBV3-1/TRBV3-2
j_gene: TRBJ1-1
CDR3nt: TGTGCCAGCAGCCAAGTCTTCGGTAACACTGAAGCTTTCTTT
CDR3aa: CASSQVFGNTEAFF

d_gene: TRBD1
abundance: -
v_gene: TRBV27
j_gene: TRBJ2-1
CDR3nt: TGTGCCAGCAGTTTAACCCCGACAGGGCTGCACAATGAGCAGTTCTTC
CDR3aa: CASSLTPTGLHNEQFF

d_gene: TRBD1
abundance: -
v_gene: TRBV19
j_gene: TRBJ1-2
CDR3nt: TGTGCCAGTAGTCCGGGACAGAACTATGGCTACACCTTC
CDR3aa: CASSPGQNYGYTF

d_gene: TRBD2
abundance: -
v_gene: TRBV29-1
j_gene: TRBJ2-1
CDR3nt: TGCAGCGGTATAGGGACTAGCGGCTCCTACAATGAGCAGTTCTTC
CDR3aa: CSGIGTSGSYNEQFF

d_gene: -
abundance: -
v_gene: TRBV30
j_gene: TRBJ1-1
CDR3nt: TGTGCCTGGAGTGTACACCCGAACACTGAAGCTTTCTTT
CDR3aa: CAWSVHPNTEAFF

d_gene: TRBD1
abundance: -
v_gene: TRBV27
j_gene: TRBJ2-7
CDR3nt: TGTGCCAGCAGTCCACGGGACAGGGTCTCCTACGAGCAGTACTTC
CDR3aa: CASSPRDRVSYEQYF

d_gene: TRBD2
abundance: -
v_gene: TRBV11-1
j_gene: TRBJ2-1
CDR3nt: TGTGCCAGCAGCTCCGGGATAGCGGGAGCTTACAATGAGCAGTTCTTC
CDR3aa: CASSSGIAGAYNEQFF

d_gene: TRBD1
abundance: -
v_gene: TRBV4-2
j_gene: TRBJ2-1
CDR3nt: TGTGCCAGCAGCCATGGACAGGGAGACGGCTCCTACAATGAGCAGTTCTTC
CDR3aa: CASSHGQGDGSYNEQFF

d_gene: -
abundance: few
v_gene: TRBV6-1
j_gene: TRBJ1-2
CDR3nt: TGTGCCAGCAGTGAAGCGCTTCGAGACTATAACTATGGCTACACCTTC
CDR3aa: CASSEALRDYNYGYTF

d_gene: -
abundance: -
v_gene: TRBV11-3
j_gene: TRBJ2-7
CDR3nt: TGTGCCAGCAGCTTAGGGACTGTCGGCGAGCAGTACTTC
CDR3aa: CASSLGTVGEQYF

d_gene: TRBD1
abundance: once
v_gene: TRBV7-2
j_gene: TRBJ1-3
CDR3nt: TGTGCCAGCAGCTTATCCTCCCAGGGGGCTTACTCTGGAAACACCATATATTTT
CDR3aa: CASSLSSQGAYSGNTIYF

d_gene: TRBD1
abundance: once
v_gene: TRBV2
j_gene: TRBJ1-5
CDR3nt: TGTGCCAGCAGTCGGGCAGGGGGTTATCAGCCCCAGCATTTT
CDR3aa: CASSRAGGYQPQHF

d_gene: -
abundance: once
v_gene: TRBV4-3
j_gene: TRBJ2-7
CDR3nt: TGCGCCAGCAGCCAGTTCGAGGGCGGGAACTACGAGCAGTACTTC
CDR3aa: CASSQFEGGNYEQYF

d_gene: TRBD1
abundance: -
v_gene: TRBV18
j_gene: TRBJ1-1
CDR3nt: TGTGCCAGCTCTCCGGACAGGGGAGACACTGAAGCTTTCTTT
CDR3aa: CASSPDRGDTEAFF

d_gene: -
abundance: -
v_gene: TRBV7-9
j_gene: TRBJ1-4
CDR3nt: TGTGCCAGCAGCTTTGGACGGAGGAGGGATGAAAAACTGTTTTTT
CDR3aa: CASSFGRRRDEKLFF

d_gene: TRBD2
abundance: -
v_gene: TRBV3-1/TRBV3-2
j_gene: TRBJ2-3
CDR3nt: TGTGCCAGCAGCCAAGCTAGCGGGGGAAGCACAGATACGCAGTATTTT
CDR3aa: CASSQASGGSTDTQYF

d_gene: TRBD2
abundance: -
v_gene: TRBV7-3
j_gene: TRBJ2-2
CDR3nt: TGTGCCAGCAGCCTCTATCCGGGACTAGCGGGCACCGGGGAGCTGTTTTTT
CDR3aa: CASSLYPGLAGTGELFF

d_gene: -
abundance: -
v_gene: TRBV11-3
j_gene: TRBJ2-3
CDR3nt: TGTGCCAGCAGCTCGGGACGGGACTTAGCGAGGCAGTATTTT
CDR3aa: CASSSGRDLARQYF